These T cell receptor beta chains were read from a single sample in a study of T cells in Graves' hyperthyroidism and ophthalmopathy. TCRdb re-called the multiplex PCR reads with MiXCR, one entry per CDR3 protein. The table lists 450,000 to 600,000 distinct CDR3 sequences, about 20% of them singletons, with 40% to 50% in the top ten. The sequencing sample was made of blood. The receptors here all came from a man aged 35 to 55 with Graves' ophthalmopathy. The CDR3 runs from the conserved cysteine through the conserved F or W. D genes are given only for firm matches. Clone size appears in some rows only: once, few, many, or a class for an expanded clone.

clone size	V gene	J gene	D gene	CDR3 protein	CDR3 DNA
.	TRBV20-1	TRBJ1-1	.	CSAFRGGGTEAFF	TGCAGTGCTTTTAGAGGGGGGGGGACTGAAGCTTTCTTT
.	TRBV6-2/TRBV6-3	TRBJ2-3	TRBD2	CASSPGLGKDTQYF	TGTGCCAGCAGCCCTGGACTAGGGAAGGATACGCAGTATTTT
many	TRBV7-2	TRBJ2-1	TRBD2	CASSSTSGGPHEQFF	TGTGCCAGCAGCTCGACTAGCGGGGGGCCGCATGAGCAGTTCTTC
.	TRBV28	TRBJ2-4	TRBD2	CASSLAENIQYF	TGTGCCAGCAGTCTAGCGGAAAACATTCAGTACTTC
few	TRBV7-3	TRBJ2-1	.	CASSSGVYNEQFF	TGTGCCAGCAGCTCAGGCGTGTACAATGAGCAGTTCTTC
many	TRBV30	TRBJ2-1	TRBD2	CAWSLLAGYNEQFF	TGTGCCTGGAGTTTACTAGCGGGGTACAATGAGCAGTTCTTC
many	TRBV20-1	TRBJ2-5	TRBD2	CSARSFRGGETQYF	TGCAGTGCTAGGTCCTTCCGCGGGGGGGAGACCCAGTACTTC
few	TRBV3-1	TRBJ2-3	.	CASSHYTLAPDTQYF	TGTGCCAGCAGCCATTATACTCTAGCGCCAGATACGCAGTATTTT
many	TRBV30	TRBJ1-4	.	CAFNSYNEKLFF	TGTGCCTTCAACAGCTATAATGAAAAACTGTTTTTT
.	TRBV2	TRBJ2-5	TRBD2	CASTGLAVETQYF	TGTGCCAGCACCGGACTAGCTGTTGAGACCCAGTACTTC
few	TRBV5-1	TRBJ2-7	.	CASSEIAGGGEQYF	TGCGCCAGCAGCGAGATCGCAGGGGGGGGCGAGCAGTACTTC
few	TRBV14	TRBJ2-7	.	CASSQESTLGEQYF	TGTGCCAGCAGCCAAGAATCTACACTGGGAGAGCAGTACTTC
many	TRBV28	TRBJ2-7	.	CASSSRDTAREQYF	TGTGCCAGCAGTTCCCGGGACACTGCTCGCGAGCAGTACTTC
.	TRBV5-1	TRBJ1-1	.	CASSLAGARTEAFF	TGCGCCAGCAGCTTGGCCGGGGCGCGGACTGAAGCTTTCTTT